These 11 T cell receptor beta chains were all obtained from the same sample, sequenced in a study of CD8 T cells in Susac syndrome. With random hexamers, roughly 0.45 to 1 ug RNA was reverse transcribed. TCRdb processed the immunoSEQ multiplex PCR reads anew with MiXCR; each CDR3 protein has one entry. The sample records fewer than 350,000 distinct CDR3 sequences, roughly 90% being singletons. The sequenced material came from CD8+ T cells from PBMCs. The source is a human donor with multiple sclerosis.

V usage is TRBV29-1 and J usage is TRBJ2-1; 7 bases are a match to TRBD2. Germline V gene data show CDR1 as SQVTM and CDR2 as ANQGSEA. V shed 8 bases and J 6 bases; nucleotides not matched to a gene: 10. The CDR3 has 13 residues. Written as DNA, the CDR3 is TGCAGCATACCACTGAGCGGGGTCAATGAGCAGTTCTTC. It is translated as CSIPLSGVNEQFF.

The genes are TRBV23-1 and TRBJ1-5, with no clear D. TRBV23-1 is reported as an ORF; its role is uncertain. Trimming removed 6 bases from V and 7 bases from J, with 19 bases in between. This CDR3 is built from 15 residues. The CDR3 sequence: CASRHLNSLLQPQHF. In DNA, the CDR3 is TGCGCCAGCAGGCATCTAAATTCACTCCTCCAGCCCCAGCATTTT.

The chain couples TRBV7-8 to TRBJ1-4; D remains unclear. V was cut by 1 base and J by 14 bases, with 23 bases left in between. CDR1 SGHVS and CDR2 FQNEAQ come from the germline V gene. The CDR3 extends over 16 amino acids. CDR3: CASSLGTGLGTQRLFF. For the CDR3, the DNA is TGTGCCAGCAGCTTAGGGACCGGCCTGGGCACGCAACGCCTGTTTTTT.

The rearrangement uses TRBV11-2 and TRBJ2-5, with 12 bases aligning to TRBD2. This CDR3 comprises 16 residues. V dropped 4 bases and J dropped 1; count of bases not matched to a gene: 4. The germline CDR1 and CDR2 sequences are SGHAT and FQNNGV. CDR3 nucleotides: TGTGCCAGCAGCTCCGGACTAGCGGGGTCCCAAGAGACCCAGTACTTC. Translation: CASSSGLAGSQETQYF. Filled out from reference TRBV11-2 and TRBJ2-5, the complete variable domain reads EAGVAQSPRYKIIEKRQSVAFWCNPISGHATLYWYQQILGQGPKLLIQFQNNGVVDDSQLPKDRFSAERLKGVDSTLKIQPAKLEDSAVYLCASSSGLAGSQETQYFGPGTRLLVL.

The chain uses TRBV20-1 and TRBJ2-1; the D is unclear. The germline V gene encodes CDR1 DFQATT and CDR2 SNEGSKA (reference sequence). This CDR3 is built from 13 residues. V lost 8 bases to trimming and J lost 4 bases, with 15 bases between them. CDR3 amino acids: CSHNDPLYNEQFF. The CDR3 DNA is TGCAGTCATAACGACCCGTTATACAATGAGCAGTTCTTC.

The genes are TRBV7-9 and TRBJ1-1; D gene uncertain. Per germline, CDR1 SEHNR and CDR2 FQNEAQ (reference sequence). Trimming took off 5 bases at V and 3 bases at J, with 13 bases between the two ends. CDR3 length: 14 residues. The CDR3 is CASSGKGRDTEAFF. DNA for the CDR3: TGTGCCAGCAGCGGTAAAGGGAGGGACACTGAAGCTTTCTTT.

The chain couples TRBV20-1 to TRBJ2-1, with 7 bases identical to TRBD2. CDR3 length: 13 residues. Germline-derived CDR1 and CDR2 are DFQATT and SNEGSKA (reference sequence). DNA of the CDR3: TGCAGCGGCGGGGGTTGGTCCTACAATGAGCAGTTCTTC. Translating it yields CSGGGWSYNEQFF.

CDR3 loop: CASRAGHATYGYTF. CDR3 sequence (DNA): TGTGCCAGCAGGGCTGGACACGCGACCTATGGCTACACCTTC. This chain connects TRBV6-1 to TRBJ1-2; TRBD1 might be the D (5 bases). This CDR3 has 14 residues. Trimming stripped 6 bases from V and 4 bases from J, with 15 bases between. Germline-derived CDR1 and CDR2 are MNHNS and SASEGT.

This sequence joins TRBV12-5 and TRBJ2-2; TRBD1 is a possible D gene (6 bases). The V end was cut by 3 bases, the J end by 3 bases, with 14 bases between. The germline gives CDR1 LGHNT, CDR2 FRNRAP. The CDR3 totals 16 residues. CDR3 sequence (DNA): TGTGCTAGTGGTTTAAAAATGGGACAACACACCGGGGAGCTGTTTTTT. Translating it yields CASGLKMGQHTGELFF.

The V call is TRBV7-9, the J call TRBJ1-5; 7 nucleotides match TRBD1. The V gene's germline CDR1 is SEHNR and CDR2 FQNEAQ (reference sequence). CDR3 length: 12 amino acids. V was clipped by 6 bases and J by 7 bases; unmatched bases: 3. The CDR3 DNA sequence: TGTGCCAGCAGTCAGGGGGGACAGCCCCAGCATTTT. Protein sequence: CASSQGGQPQHF.

This clonotype was seen once. The chain employs TRBV14 and TRBJ2-5; TRBD2 matches at 10 bases. Germline V gene sequence: CDR1 SGHDN, CDR2 FVKESK. There are 16 residues in the CDR3. Losses at the gene ends were 2 bases for V and 3 bases for J; bases not matched to a gene: 6. The CDR3 spells CASSQSWTSGKETQYF. The CDR3 DNA reads as TGTGCCAGCAGCCAATCCTGGACTAGCGGAAAAGAGACCCAGTACTTC. Combining the CDR3 with reference TRBV14 and TRBJ2-5 gives the whole variable domain EAGVTQFPSHSVIEKGQTVTLRCDPISGHDNLYWYRRVMGKEIKFLLHFVKESKQDESGMPNNRFLAERTGGTYSTLKVQPAELEDSGVYFCASSQSWTSGKETQYFGPGTRLLVL.